This T cell receptor (beta chain) was identified during a study of blood T cell repertoires in COVID-19 (dated by TCRdb to 2018 to 2021). For the study in its entirety: Samples covering the acute and convalescent phases of COVID-19 were provided by collaborators in the United States, Italy and Spain. Where available, HLA class I and class II types were taken from metadata supplied by the sample provider and were not determined by assay-based typing. The sample metadata nearly always contained a de-identified subject ID, COVID-19 status, age in years and sex. Deeply sampled blood TCRbeta repertoires from subjects exposed to, actively infected with, or recovered from COVID-19 were included in the dataset. The repertoires were released in a freely available public database intended as a resource for research on the immune response to SARS-CoV-2. The prospective study material was composed of cDNA or gDNA derived from T cells, B-cell-depleted T cells, or PBMCs. Samples came from the ongoing ImmuneRACE study (first 160 participants) plus 1,254 subjects from 6 global collaborators.

Trimming takes 3 bases from V and 0 bases from J, and the germline ends sit 9 bases apart. Inclusive of the bounding cysteine and phenylalanine, the CDR3 is 15 residues long. Kept here is only the CDR3 DNA, which spans 45 bases and is read in frame from base 1. From a lookup of the germline V gene, CDR1 and CDR2 are MDHEN and SYDVKM. The immunoSEQ Assay, a bias-controlled multiplex PCR, was used to amplify TCRbeta CDR3 regions from genomic DNA. On the authors' methods: The number of nucleated cells in each sample was estimated by amplification of reference gene primers within the assay. Sequence reads were collapsed and filtered to measure the absolute abundance of every unique TCRbeta CDR3 rearrangement. For each sample, productive Simpson clonality was calculated as the square root of Simpson's diversity index across productive rearrangements. The clones in this table, taken by TCRdb from immuneACCESS, are in-frame only. Not every clone is retained; where verified, under half of the shortfall comes from an unresolved V gene, and the cause of the rest is unknown. D and trimming come from the DNA, and the V and J calls and clone size come from that table. In all, the sample holds roughly 230,000 clones, and approximately 86% of those were seen once. The biggest ten clones account for around 6.8% of the sample.

Remarks on this clone: This clone's antigen is unknown. Nothing much larger sits one base from this clone, and base qualities are not available.

Whole blood was collected in K2EDTA tubes by collaborating institutions according to the institutions' own protocols. For TCRbeta analysis, collaborator samples were shipped as frozen whole blood, as isolated PBMCs, or as DNA extracted from either sample type. Paper-wide results and their limitations: The quantity of clinical and demographic metadata differed by source and by participant and was supplied without curation.

This chain is built from TRBV28 and TRBJ2-1; the best D guess is TRBD1, with 5 bases matching. The sequence was obtained from a woman aged 55-70 years with active or convalescent COVID-19. Sequenced material: peripheral blood. The CDR3 protein: CASSFPDSSYNEQFF. The bases are TGTGCCAGCAGTTTCCCAGACAGCTCCTACAATGAGCAGTTCTTC.